Presented here are 26 T cell receptor beta chains from one specimen sequenced in a study of CD8 T cells in ankylosing spondylitis. TCRdb fed the 5' RACE reads into MiXCR, producing one record per CDR3 protein. This sample yields about 42,000 distinct CDR3 sequences, of which 2.5% to 3% are seen a single time; about 4.8% belongs to the top ten. The sample consisted of blood, either unsorted or a sorted T cell fraction (not recorded which). These receptors originate from a male donor with ankylosing spondylitis or in good health (not recorded which).

This clonotype was recorded at least ten times. The chain joins TRBV9 to TRBJ1-3; no definite D call. Germline values: CDR1 SGDLS, CDR2 YYNGEE. This CDR3 spans 14 amino acids. Trimming took off 2 bases at V and 0 bases at J, with 6 bases between the two ends. The CDR3 region is CASSVGYSGNTIYF. Here the CDR3 DNA reads TGTGCCAGCAGCGTGGGATACTCTGGAAACACCATATATTTT.

This clonotype was recorded at least ten times. The V and J genes are TRBV9 and TRBJ1-1; D gene ambiguous. The V gene's germline CDR1 is SGDLS and CDR2 YYNGEE. The CDR3 spans 13 residues. The ends were cut back, 3 bases at V and 1 base at J, with 7 bases in the middle. This CDR3 reads CASSGRKNTEAFF. CDR3 DNA: TGTGCCAGCAGCGGACGGAAGAACACTGAAGCTTTCTTT.

The chain combines TRBV9 with TRBJ2-7; TRBD2 aligns across 9 bases. Trimming at V came to 0 bases and at J to 7 bases, leaving 8 bases not matched to a gene. This CDR3 spans 15 amino acids. CDR1 and CDR2 from the germline V gene are SGDLS and YYNGEE. CDR3 DNA: TGTGCCAGCAGCGTAGGTGCGGGAGGGTCCGAAGAGCAGTACTTC. Translated, it gives CASSVGAGGSEEQYF.

This clonotype occurred many times. The chain couples TRBV9 to TRBJ2-1, with TRBD2 matching 13 bases. The germline V gene encodes CDR1 SGDLS and CDR2 YYNGEE. CDR3 length: 15 residues. With 5 bases clipped from V and 7 bases from J, the junction kept 6 bases outside the gene matches. CDR3 sequence: CASSFGTSGKNEQFF. In DNA form, the CDR3 reads TGTGCCAGCAGTTTCGGGACTAGCGGGAAGAATGAGCAGTTCTTC. Variable domain in full (rest from reference TRBV9 and TRBJ2-1): DSGVTQTPKHLITATGQRVTLRCSPRSGDLSVYWYQQSLDQGLQFLIQYYNGEERAKGNILERFSAQQFPDLHSELNLSSLELGDSALYFCASSFGTSGKNEQFFGPGTRLTVL.

The table lists this clonotype with many counts. The chain couples TRBV9 to TRBJ2-1, with D tentatively TRBD2 (6 bases). Germline lookup yields CDR1 SGDLS and CDR2 YYNGEE. The CDR3 consists of 14 residues. The V gene lost 0 bases and the J gene lost 8 bases, with 12 bases spanning the gap. The CDR3, as DNA: TGTGCCAGCAGCGTAGCGGGAGCTAGGTATGAGCAGTTCTTC. Translated, it gives CASSVAGARYEQFF.

The table lists this clonotype with many counts. This chain's CDR3 is CASSPDWSNEQFF. The CDR3 DNA follows: TGTGCCAGCAGCCCCGACTGGTCGAATGAGCAGTTCTTC. This chain connects TRBV9 to TRBJ2-1; no clear D. The CDR3 runs 13 residues. Germline V gene sequence: CDR1 SGDLS, CDR2 YYNGEE. With 4 bases removed from V and 7 bases from J, the gap between germline ends came to 12 bases.

At least ten counts were recorded for this clonotype. The rearrangement uses TRBV9 and TRBJ2-2; 15 bases match TRBD2. The CDR3 length is 16 residues. The germline V gene has CDR1 SGDLS and CDR2 YYNGEE. The V segment lost 4 bases and the J segment 5 bases; nucleotides outside the gene matches: 3. The CDR3 loop is CASSIGTSGRTGELFF. CDR3 DNA sequence: TGTGCCAGCAGCATTGGGACTAGCGGGAGGACCGGGGAGCTGTTTTTT. Filled out from reference TRBV9 and TRBJ2-2, the complete variable domain reads DSGVTQTPKHLITATGQRVTLRCSPRSGDLSVYWYQQSLDQGLQFLIQYYNGEERAKGNILERFSAQQFPDLHSELNLSSLELGDSALYFCASSIGTSGRTGELFFGEGSRLTVL.

This clonotype was seen repeatedly, ten times or more. The CDR3 coding sequence is TGTGCCAGCAGCGTAGGGTTAGCCAACACTGAAGCTTTCTTT. This codes for CASSVGLANTEAFF. The chain couples TRBV9 to TRBJ1-1, with unresolved D. CDR1 is SGDLS and CDR2 is YYNGEE in the germline V gene. The V and J ends lost 0 bases and 2 bases respectively, with 8 bases between them. The CDR3 is 14 residues long.

Ten or more counts support this clonotype. The rearrangement joins TRBV9 to TRBJ1-1; TRBD1 might be the D (5 bases). V lost 0 bases and J 3 bases, leaving 12 bases between the germline ends. Germline V lookup: CDR1 SGDLS, CDR2 YYNGEE. The length of the CDR3 is 15 residues. In DNA, the CDR3 is TGTGCCAGCAGCGTAGGGGGCTGGGGGGACACTGAAGCTTTCTTT. Encoded protein: CASSVGGWGDTEAFF.

This clonotype has ten or more counts. This rearrangement joins TRBV27 to TRBJ2-3; D is ambiguous. The CDR3 consists of 15 residues. Trimming shortened V by 4 bases and J by 5 bases, and 16 bases separated the two germline ends. Germline CDR1 reads MNHEY; CDR2 reads SMNVEV (reference sequence). CDR3 in DNA: TGTGCCAGCAGTTCCACCGGGCACGATGTAGATACGCAGTATTTT. This encodes CASSSTGHDVDTQYF.

The table lists this clonotype with many counts. The J gene is TRBJ2-6, the V gene TRBV9; tentatively, D is TRBD2 (5 bases). V lost 4 bases and J 0 bases, leaving 11 bases between the germline ends. Per germline, CDR1 SGDLS and CDR2 YYNGEE. This CDR3 has 16 residues. The CDR3 region has the DNA TGTGCCAGCAGCCCGAGGGCCTCCTCTGGGGCCAACGTCCTGACTTTC. Translating it yields CASSPRASSGANVLTF.

Written as DNA, the CDR3 is TGTGCCAGCAGCGTAGGGGGCAACTGGGACGAGCAGTACTTC. Translating it yields CASSVGGNWDEQYF. The chain joins TRBV9 to TRBJ2-7, with D maybe TRBD1 (5 bases). The CDR3 extends over 14 amino acids. The germline V gene has CDR1 SGDLS and CDR2 YYNGEE. The germline V and J ends were trimmed by 0 bases and 5 bases, with 12 bases remaining between them.

This clonotype was counted many times. The chain employs TRBV9 and TRBJ2-2; the D is unclear. Trimming removed 4 bases from V and 2 bases from J, with 12 bases in between. CDR1 is SGDLS and CDR2 is YYNGEE in the germline V gene. The CDR3 has 15 residues. The CDR3 DNA reads TGTGCCAGCAGCCCTCCGCCCCTTAACACCGGGGAGCTGTTTTTT. It codes for CASSPPPLNTGELFF.

In this sample, this clonotype turned up many times. V usage is TRBV9 and J usage is TRBJ2-7; D is perhaps TRBD1 or TRBD2 (6 bases each). The CDR3 runs to 15 residues. Deletions cut 4 bases from V and 6 bases from J, with 20 bases between. Germline V gives CDR1 SGDLS, CDR2 YYNGEE. The CDR3 DNA reads as TGTGCCAGCAGCTCCCGACGGAGCGGAGGGGGCGAGCAGTACTTC. This gives the protein CASSSRRSGGGEQYF.

This clonotype rates as medium-sized. The chain links TRBV9 to TRBJ1-5, with TRBD1 as a possible D gene (6 bases). CDR3 size: 14 residues. Germline loops: CDR1 SGDLS, CDR2 YYNGEE. V was pared by 0 bases and J by 3 bases, with 7 bases between. This CDR3 reads CASSVGTDNQPQHF. DNA for the CDR3: TGTGCCAGCAGCGTAGGGACAGACAATCAGCCCCAGCATTTT.

This clonotype was seen repeatedly, ten times or more. V is TRBV9 and J is TRBJ1-1; D remains ambiguous. The CDR3 loop spans 14 amino acids. V lost 2 bases and J lost 10, with 18 bases in between. Germline assignment: CDR1 SGDLS and CDR2 YYNGEE. CDR3 residues: CASSVATNDPGAFF. CDR3 nucleotide sequence: TGTGCCAGCAGCGTTGCGACAAACGACCCCGGAGCTTTCTTT.

This clonotype has a count of ten or more. V is TRBV9 and J is TRBJ2-7; 10 bases align to TRBD1. CDR1 and CDR2 from the germline V gene are SGDLS and YYNGEE. The trim removed 4 bases at V and 5 bases at J, leaving 9 bases unmatched. CDR3 size: 15 residues. The CDR3 is CASSKYGQGVNEQYF. The CDR3, as DNA: TGTGCCAGCAGCAAATACGGACAGGGGGTCAACGAGCAGTACTTC. The complete variable domain, with remaining parts taken from reference TRBV9 and TRBJ2-7, reads DSGVTQTPKHLITATGQRVTLRCSPRSGDLSVYWYQQSLDQGLQFLIQYYNGEERAKGNILERFSAQQFPDLHSELNLSSLELGDSALYFCASSKYGQGVNEQYFGPGTRLTVT.

This clonotype occurred many times. This chain links TRBV9 with TRBJ1-3; D gene unclear. CDR3 length: 15 amino acids. The V gene lost 3 bases and the J gene lost 4 bases, with 14 bases spanning the gap. Germline V gene sequence: CDR1 SGDLS, CDR2 YYNGEE. The CDR3 protein is CASSGPYSAGNTIYF. The CDR3 region has the DNA TGTGCCAGCAGCGGGCCATACTCTGCGGGAAACACCATATATTTT.

The table lists this clonotype with many counts. This chain uses TRBV9 with TRBJ2-3; D uncertain. V was shortened by 4 bases and J by 4 bases, with 10 bases between the two germline ends. Germline V CDR1 and CDR2: SGDLS, YYNGEE. CDR3 size: 13 residues. CDR3 in amino acids: CASSLRLSDTQYF. CDR3 nucleotides: TGTGCCAGCAGCCTCAGACTTTCAGATACGCAGTATTTT.

This clonotype has at least ten counts. The V gene is TRBV9, the J gene TRBJ2-3; D could derive from TRBD1 or TRBD2 (5 bases each). The germline V gene encodes CDR1 SGDLS and CDR2 YYNGEE. This CDR3 comprises 15 residues. Trimming shortened V by 7 bases and J by 1 base, and 16 bases separated the two germline ends. The CDR3 sequence: CASGFGTDRTDTQYF. The CDR3 DNA is TGTGCCAGCGGATTCGGGACGGATCGCACAGATACGCAGTATTTT.

In this sample, this clonotype turned up many times. This chain joins TRBV9 and TRBJ2-3; 8 nucleotides agree with TRBD1. CDR1 and CDR2 from the germline V gene are SGDLS and YYNGEE. The V gene end was trimmed by 3 bases and the J gene end by 3 bases; junction bases not matched to a gene: 9. The CDR3 sequence is 16 residues long. CDR3 sequence (DNA): TGTGCCAGCAGCGCCCCGGACAGGGATACTACAGATACGCAGTATTTT. This encodes CASSAPDRDTTDTQYF.

This clonotype has a count of ten or more. The rearrangement links TRBV9 to TRBJ2-2; 11 bases line up with TRBD2. Germline CDR1 is SGDLS and CDR2 is YYNGEE. CDR3 length equals 16 residues. The junction had 7 bases not matched to a gene; V was cut back by 4 bases and J by 5 bases. For the CDR3, the DNA is TGTGCCAGCAGCCAGACTAGCGGGGCGGGAACCGGGGAGCTGTTTTTT. This codes for CASSQTSGAGTGELFF.

This clonotype was seen repeatedly, ten times or more. The chain is built from TRBV9 and TRBJ2-3, with D possibly matching TRBD2 (5 bases). Germline V gene data show CDR1 as SGDLS and CDR2 as YYNGEE. CDR3 size: 16 residues. V lost 4 bases and J lost 0, with 15 bases in between. CDR3 DNA sequence: TGTGCCAGCAGCATGCAGAGCGGAATTAGCACAGATACGCAGTATTTT. Translated: CASSMQSGISTDTQYF.

This clonotype was counted ten times or more. This chain joins TRBV9 and TRBJ2-2; 8 bases map to TRBD2. Germline CDR1 SGDLS, CDR2 YYNGEE. V lost 6 bases to trimming and J lost 4 bases; unmatched junction nucleotides: 5. The CDR3 is 14 amino acids. CDR3 sequence reads: CASNSGTGTGELFF. The DNA of the CDR3 is TGTGCCAGCAATAGCGGGACCGGCACCGGGGAGCTGTTTTTT.

In its sample, this clonotype was seen many times. The V gene is TRBV9, the J gene TRBJ2-1; 7 nucleotides line up with TRBD2. V shed 0 bases, J shed 3 bases, and the junction held 3 bases outside the gene matches. CDR1 and CDR2 from the germline V gene are SGDLS and YYNGEE. The CDR3 runs 15 residues. The CDR3 DNA follows: TGTGCCAGCAGCGTAGCGGGAGGTCTCTACAATGAGCAGTTCTTC. It is translated as CASSVAGGLYNEQFF.

This clonotype was seen many times. J is TRBJ2-1 and V is TRBV9; D gene uncertain. The CDR3 runs 17 residues. Between the trimmed V and J ends, which lost 1 base and 2 bases, there was a span of 16 bases. CDR1 is SGDLS and CDR2 is YYNGEE in the germline V gene. DNA for the CDR3: TGTGCCAGCAGCGTACTTAGTGGTCTGTTAGCCTACAATGAGCAGTTCTTC. Protein sequence: CASSVLSGLLAYNEQFF. The variable domain in full, completed from reference TRBV9 and TRBJ2-1, reads DSGVTQTPKHLITATGQRVTLRCSPRSGDLSVYWYQQSLDQGLQFLIQYYNGEERAKGNILERFSAQQFPDLHSELNLSSLELGDSALYFCASSVLSGLLAYNEQFFGPGTRLTVL.